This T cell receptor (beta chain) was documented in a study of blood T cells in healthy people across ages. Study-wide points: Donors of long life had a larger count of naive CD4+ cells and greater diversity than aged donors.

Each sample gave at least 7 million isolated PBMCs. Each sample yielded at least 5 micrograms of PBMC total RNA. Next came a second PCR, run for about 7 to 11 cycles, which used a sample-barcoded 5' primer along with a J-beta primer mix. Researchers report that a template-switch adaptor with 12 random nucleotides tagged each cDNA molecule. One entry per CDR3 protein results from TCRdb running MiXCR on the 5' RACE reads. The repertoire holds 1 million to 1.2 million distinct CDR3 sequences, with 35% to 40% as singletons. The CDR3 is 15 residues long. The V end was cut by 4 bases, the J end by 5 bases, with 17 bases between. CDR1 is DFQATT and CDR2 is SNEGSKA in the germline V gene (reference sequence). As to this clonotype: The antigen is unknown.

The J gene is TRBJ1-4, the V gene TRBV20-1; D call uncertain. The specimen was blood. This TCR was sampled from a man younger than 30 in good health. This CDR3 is CSATHPLVQNEKLFF. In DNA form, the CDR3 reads TGCAGTGCTACGCACCCTCTAGTACAAAATGAAAAACTGTTTTTT.